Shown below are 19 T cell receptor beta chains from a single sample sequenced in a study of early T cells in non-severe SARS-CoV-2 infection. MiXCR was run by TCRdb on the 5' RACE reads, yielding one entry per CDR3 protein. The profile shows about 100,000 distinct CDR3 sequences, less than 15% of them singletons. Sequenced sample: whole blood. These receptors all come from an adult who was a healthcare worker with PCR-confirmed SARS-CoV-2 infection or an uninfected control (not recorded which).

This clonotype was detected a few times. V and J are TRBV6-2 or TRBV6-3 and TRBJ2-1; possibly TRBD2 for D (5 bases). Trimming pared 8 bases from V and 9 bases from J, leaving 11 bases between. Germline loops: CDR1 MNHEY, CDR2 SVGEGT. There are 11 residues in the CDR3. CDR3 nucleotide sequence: TGTGCCAGCTCTTCGGACTTTGAGCAGTTCTTC. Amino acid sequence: CASSSDFEQFF.

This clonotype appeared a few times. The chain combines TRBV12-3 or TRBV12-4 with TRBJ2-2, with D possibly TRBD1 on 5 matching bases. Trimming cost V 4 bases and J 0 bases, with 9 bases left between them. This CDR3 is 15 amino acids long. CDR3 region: CASSSRVANTGELFF. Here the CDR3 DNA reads TGTGCCAGCAGTTCCAGGGTGGCGAACACCGGGGAGCTGTTTTTT.

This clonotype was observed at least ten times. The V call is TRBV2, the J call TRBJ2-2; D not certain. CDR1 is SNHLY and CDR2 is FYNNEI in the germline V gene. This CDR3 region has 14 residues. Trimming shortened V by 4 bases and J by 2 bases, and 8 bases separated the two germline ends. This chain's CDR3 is CASSAVLNTGELFF. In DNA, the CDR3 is TGTGCCAGCAGTGCGGTCCTCAACACCGGGGAGCTGTTTTTT.

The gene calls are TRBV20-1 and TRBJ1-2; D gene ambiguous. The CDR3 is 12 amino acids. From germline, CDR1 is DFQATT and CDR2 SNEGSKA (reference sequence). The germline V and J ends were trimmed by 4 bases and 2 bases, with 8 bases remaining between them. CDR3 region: CSANRVNYGYTF. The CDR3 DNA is TGCAGTGCTAACAGAGTGAACTATGGCTACACCTTC.

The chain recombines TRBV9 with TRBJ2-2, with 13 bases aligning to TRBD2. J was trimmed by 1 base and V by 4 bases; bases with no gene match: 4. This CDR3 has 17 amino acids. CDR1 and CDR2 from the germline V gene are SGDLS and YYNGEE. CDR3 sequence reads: CASSKGTSGVNTGELFF. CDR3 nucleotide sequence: TGTGCCAGCAGCAAGGGGACTAGCGGGGTGAACACCGGGGAGCTGTTTTTT.

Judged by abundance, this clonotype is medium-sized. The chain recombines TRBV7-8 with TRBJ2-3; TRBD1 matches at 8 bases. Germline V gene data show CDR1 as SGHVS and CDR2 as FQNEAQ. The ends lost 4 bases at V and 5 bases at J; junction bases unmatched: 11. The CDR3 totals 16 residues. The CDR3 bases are TGTGCCAGCAGCTCCCTCGGCAGGGGGCAAGGAGATACGCAGTATTTT. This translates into CASSSLGRGQGDTQYF.

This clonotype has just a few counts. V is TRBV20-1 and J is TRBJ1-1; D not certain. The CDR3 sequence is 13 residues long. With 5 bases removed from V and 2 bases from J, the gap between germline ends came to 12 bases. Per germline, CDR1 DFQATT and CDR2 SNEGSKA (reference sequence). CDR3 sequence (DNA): TGCAGTGCTTTGGAGAGCGTTAACACTGAAGCTTTCTTT. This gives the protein CSALESVNTEAFF.

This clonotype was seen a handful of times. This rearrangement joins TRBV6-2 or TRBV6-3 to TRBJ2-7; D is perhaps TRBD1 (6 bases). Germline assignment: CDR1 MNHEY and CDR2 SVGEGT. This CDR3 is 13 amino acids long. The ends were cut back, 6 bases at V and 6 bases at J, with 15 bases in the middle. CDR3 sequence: CASRPPGAGEQYF. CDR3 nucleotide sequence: TGTGCCAGCAGGCCCCCAGGGGCAGGCGAGCAGTACTTC.

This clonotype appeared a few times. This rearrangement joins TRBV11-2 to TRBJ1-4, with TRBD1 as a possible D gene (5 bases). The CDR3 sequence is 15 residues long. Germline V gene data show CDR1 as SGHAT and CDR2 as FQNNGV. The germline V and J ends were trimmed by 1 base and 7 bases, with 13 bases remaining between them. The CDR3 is CASSLAGAGGEKLFF. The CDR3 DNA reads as TGTGCCAGCAGCTTAGCCGGGGCCGGAGGTGAAAAACTGTTTTTT.

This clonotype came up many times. CDR3 bases: TGTGCCAGCAGCTTATTGCCGCCTGTCACAGATACGCAGTATTTT. This encodes CASSLLPPVTDTQYF. The chain combines TRBV7-2 with TRBJ2-3; D unclear. Trimming cost V 2 bases and J 2 bases, with 11 bases left between them. The CDR3 spans 15 residues. Germline assignment: CDR1 SGHTA and CDR2 FQGNSA.

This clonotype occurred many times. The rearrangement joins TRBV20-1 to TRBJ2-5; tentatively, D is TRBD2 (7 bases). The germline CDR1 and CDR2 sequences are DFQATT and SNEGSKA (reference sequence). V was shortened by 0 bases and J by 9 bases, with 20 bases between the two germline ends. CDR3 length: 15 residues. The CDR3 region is CSARDGGGTLGSQYF. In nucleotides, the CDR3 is TGCAGTGCTAGAGATGGGGGGGGCACCCTCGGTTCCCAGTACTTC.

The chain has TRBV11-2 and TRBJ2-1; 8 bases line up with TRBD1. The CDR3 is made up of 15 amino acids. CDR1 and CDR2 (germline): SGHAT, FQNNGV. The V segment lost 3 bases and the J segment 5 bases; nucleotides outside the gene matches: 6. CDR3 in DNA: TGTGCCAGCAGCTTTCGGACAGGGAATAACAATGAGCAGTTCTTC. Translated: CASSFRTGNNNEQFF.

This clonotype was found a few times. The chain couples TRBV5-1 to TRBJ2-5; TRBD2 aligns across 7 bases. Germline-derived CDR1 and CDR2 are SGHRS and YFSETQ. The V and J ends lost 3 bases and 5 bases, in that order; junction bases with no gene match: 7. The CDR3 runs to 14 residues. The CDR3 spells CASSYEAGRETQYF. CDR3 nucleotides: TGCGCCAGCAGCTACGAAGCGGGGCGTGAGACCCAGTACTTC.

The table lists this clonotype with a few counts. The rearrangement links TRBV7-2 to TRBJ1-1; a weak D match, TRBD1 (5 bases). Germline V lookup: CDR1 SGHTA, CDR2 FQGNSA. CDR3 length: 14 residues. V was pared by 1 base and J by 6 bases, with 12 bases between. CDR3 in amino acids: CASSLVGPGSEAFF. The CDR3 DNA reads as TGTGCCAGCAGCTTAGTGGGCCCAGGGTCTGAAGCTTTCTTT.

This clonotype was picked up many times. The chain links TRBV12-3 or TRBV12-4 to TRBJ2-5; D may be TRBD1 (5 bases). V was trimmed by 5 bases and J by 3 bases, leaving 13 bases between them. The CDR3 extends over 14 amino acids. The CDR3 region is CASSPRQLEETQYF. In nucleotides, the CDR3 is TGTGCCAGCAGTCCCCGACAGTTGGAAGAGACCCAGTACTTC.

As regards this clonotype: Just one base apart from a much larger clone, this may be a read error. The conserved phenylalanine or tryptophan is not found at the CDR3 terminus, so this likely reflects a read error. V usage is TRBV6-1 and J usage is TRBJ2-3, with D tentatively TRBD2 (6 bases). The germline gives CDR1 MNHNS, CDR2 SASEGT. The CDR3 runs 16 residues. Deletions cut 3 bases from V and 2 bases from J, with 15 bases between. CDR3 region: CASSEILGLLTDTQYL. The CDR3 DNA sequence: TGTGCCAGCAGTGAGATTTTGGGACTTCTCACAGATACGCAGTATTTG.

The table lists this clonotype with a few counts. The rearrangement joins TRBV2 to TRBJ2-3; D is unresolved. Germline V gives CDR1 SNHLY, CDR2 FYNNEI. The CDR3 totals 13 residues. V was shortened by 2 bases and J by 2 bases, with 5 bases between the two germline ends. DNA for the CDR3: TGTGCCAGCAGTGAACAGTACACAGATACGCAGTATTTT. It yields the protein CASSEQYTDTQYF.

CDR3 region: CAISESGDNSPLHF. CDR3 sequence (DNA): TGTGCCATCAGTGAGTCTGGGGATAATTCACCCCTCCACTTT. The chain employs TRBV10-3 and TRBJ1-6; D remains unclear. This CDR3 region has 14 residues. V was cut by 0 bases and J by 5 bases, with 5 bases left in between. Per germline, CDR1 ENHRY and CDR2 SYGVKD.

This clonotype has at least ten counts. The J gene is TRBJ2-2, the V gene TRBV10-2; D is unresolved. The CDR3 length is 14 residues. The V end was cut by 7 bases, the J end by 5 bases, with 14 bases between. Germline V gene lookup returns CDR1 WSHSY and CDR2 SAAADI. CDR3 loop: CASTAQWATGELFF. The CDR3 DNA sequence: TGCGCCAGCACCGCACAATGGGCTACCGGGGAGCTGTTTTTT.